This T cell receptor beta chain was sequenced during a study of response to subunit inactivated influenza vaccine. One entry per CDR3 protein results from TCRdb running MiXCR on the RT-PCR reads. Altogether approximately 530,000 distinct CDR3 sequences are present, approximately 6.9% being singletons, with the ten largest covering under 15%. After removal of 6 bases from V and 2 bases from J, the junction contained 5 bases not matched to a gene. The CDR3 loop spans 16 amino acids. Germline CDR1 reads MNHEY; CDR2 reads SMNVEV (reference sequence). Comment on this clonotype: Its antigen is currently unknown.

Study-wide points: New T cells are recruited in small numbers by each seasonal influenza vaccination, according to the authors' suggestion.

This TCR was sampled from a man aged 45 to 75 who received an inactivated influenza vaccine. The J gene is TRBJ2-4, the V gene TRBV27, with 12 bases fitting TRBD2. The starting material was PBMCs from blood, obtained less than 30 months after vaccination. CDR3 DNA sequence: TGTGCCAGCAGACCGACTAGCGGGGGATCCAAAAACATTCAGTACTTC. This translates into CASRPTSGGSKNIQYF.